This T cell receptor beta chain came from a study of blood T cell repertoires in COVID-19. Looking at the study overall: Sample material is recorded as cDNA or gDNA derived from T cells, B-cell-depleted T cells, or PBMCs.

Allocation to cohorts depended on clinical history reported by the participants. Cohort 3 recovered donors had two negative PCRs, clearance, or symptom resolution. Germline V gene sequence: CDR1 LGHDT, CDR2 YNNKEL (reference sequence). The V gene lost 3 bases and the J gene lost 5 bases, with 10 bases spanning the gap. The CDR3 runs to 13 residues. In the original workflow: Amplifying reference gene primers gave estimates of nucleated cell counts. Libraries were prepared by immunoSEQ multiplex PCR; TCRdb keeps only in-frame clonotypes and omits some of them. From that table come the V and J calls and clone size; the DNA was used to work out D and trimming. Of a few hundred thousand clones listed, more than 75% are singletons.

Sequencing used PBMCs or T cells enriched from blood (not recorded which). V is TRBV3-1 (or the pseudogene TRBV3-2) and J is TRBJ1-1; no firm D call. This clonotype originated in a woman aged 18-30 years who had recovered from COVID-19. The DNA of the CDR3 is TGTGCCAGCAGCCAGATAGAGAGGACTGAAGCTTTCTTT. Its protein product is CASSQIERTEAFF.